This T cell receptor (beta chain) emerged from a study of neurological immune-mediated disorders. The unsorted libraries had their origin in 2 million PBMCs stored at -80 C. Per germline, CDR1 MNHNS and CDR2 SASEGT. The CDR3 has 13 amino acids. The ends were cut back, 6 bases at V and 6 bases at J, with 14 bases in the middle. A single run covered 15-18 subjects with over 190 million TCR-beta sequences. TCRdb ran MiXCR on the 5' RACE reads and lists one entry per CDR3 protein. In the table there are more than 40,000 distinct CDR3 sequences, roughly 3% of which are singletons. This clonotype was recorded many times. Its specificity is unknown. Broader study findings: No clinical or MRI feature was associated with the multiple sclerosis repertoire cluster. Among 34 multiple sclerosis patients, 18 had repertoires that phylogenetic grouping placed in one related-CDR3 cluster, a possible signature.

V and J are TRBV6-1 and TRBJ1-1; tentatively, D is TRBD1 (5 bases). The sample comprised PBMCs. The clonotype originates from a woman in her forties or fifties with multiple sclerosis. The DNA for the CDR3 is TGTGCCAGCAGGATTAAAGGACACGCTGAAGCTTTCTTT. Translated, it gives CASRIKGHAEAFF.